The present entry profiles one TCR beta chain with its context. Its antigen remains unknown. TEMRA cells underwent FACS enrichment and CD8+ and CD4+ T cells underwent negative isolation. RNA, at about 0.45 to 1 ug, was reverse transcribed with random hexamers. Multiplex immunoSEQ PCR targeted 54 Vbeta and 13 Jbeta TCR beta segments. TCRdb fed the immunoSEQ multiplex PCR reads into MiXCR, producing one record per CDR3 protein. This sample yields a few hundred thousand distinct CDR3 sequences, of which around 85% are seen a single time; roughly 0.1% belongs to the top ten. The data belong to a study of CD8 T cells in Susac syndrome. The study's findings and limits: Individuals included in the TCR sequencing and HLA analysis were acknowledged by the study to be relatively few in number.

The CDR3 is made up of 17 amino acids. Trimming shortened V by 0 bases and J by 0 bases, and 13 bases separated the two germline ends. Germline V gives CDR1 SGHRS, CDR2 YFSETQ. What was sequenced was CD8+ T cells from PBMCs. This sequence joins TRBV5-1 and TRBJ2-1; D gene ambiguous. This TCR was sampled from a human donor with multiple sclerosis. The CDR3 reads CASSLVRASHSYNEQFF. CDR3 sequence (DNA): TGCGCCAGCAGCTTGGTACGAGCCTCGCACTCCTACAATGAGCAGTTCTTC.